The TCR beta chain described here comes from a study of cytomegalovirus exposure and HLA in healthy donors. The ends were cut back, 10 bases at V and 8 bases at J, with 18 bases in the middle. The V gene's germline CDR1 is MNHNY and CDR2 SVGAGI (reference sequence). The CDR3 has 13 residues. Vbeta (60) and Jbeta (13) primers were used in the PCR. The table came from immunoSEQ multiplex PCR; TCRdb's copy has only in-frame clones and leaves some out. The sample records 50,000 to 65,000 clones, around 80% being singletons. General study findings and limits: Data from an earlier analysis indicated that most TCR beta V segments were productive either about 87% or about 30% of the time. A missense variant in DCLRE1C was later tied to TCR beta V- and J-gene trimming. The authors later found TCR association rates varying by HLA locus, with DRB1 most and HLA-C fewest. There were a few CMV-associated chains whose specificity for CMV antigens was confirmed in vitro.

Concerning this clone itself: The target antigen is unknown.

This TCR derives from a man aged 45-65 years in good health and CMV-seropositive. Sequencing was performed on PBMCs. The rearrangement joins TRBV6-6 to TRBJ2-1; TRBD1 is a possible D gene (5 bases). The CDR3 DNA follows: TGTGCCACTCACTCAGGGAAAATTTATGAGCAGTTCTTC. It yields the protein CATHSGKIYEQFF.